One sample yielded the 17 T cell receptor beta chains listed below, sequenced in a study of T cells in localized non-small cell lung cancer. Produced via immunoSEQ multiplex PCR; TCRdb's table is partial and in-frame only. In the table there are around 64,000 clones, over 85% of which are singletons. The specimen was peripheral blood, collected before any cancer treatment. The receptors come from a man between 40 and 69 years old with stage I squamous cell lung carcinoma.

The J gene is TRBJ1-1, the V gene TRBV28, with TRBD1 as a possible D gene (5 bases). V was trimmed by 8 bases and J by 5 bases, leaving 18 bases between them. This CDR3 has 14 amino acids. Germline CDR1 MDHEN, CDR2 SYDVKM. The CDR3 region has the DNA TGTGCCAGCGTAAGGGGAGGGGAGAGTACTGAAGCTTTCTTT. Encoded protein: CASVRGGESTEAFF.

The chain combines TRBV6-6 with TRBJ2-5; D not resolved. The CDR3 runs to 11 residues. Germline V gene data show CDR1 as MNHNY and CDR2 as SVGAGI (reference sequence). The ends were cut back, 7 bases at V and 5 bases at J, with 8 bases in the middle. The DNA for the CDR3 is TGTGCCAGCACCGAAAGGGAGACCCAGTACTTC. Its translation is CASTERETQYF.

The chain uses TRBV2 and TRBJ2-3, with D maybe TRBD2 (5 bases). The V end was cut by 6 bases, the J end by 4 bases, with 11 bases between. The CDR3 totals 13 residues. Germline CDR1 reads SNHLY; CDR2 reads FYNNEI. The CDR3 DNA follows: TGTGCCAGCAGAGATGGAGGCCCAGATACGCAGTATTTT. This sequence encodes CASRDGGPDTQYF. Together with reference TRBV2 and TRBJ2-3, the CDR3 gives the full variable domain: EPEVTQTPSHQVTQMGQEVILRCVPISNHLYFYWYRQILGQKVEFLVSFYNNEISEKSEIFDDQFSVERPDGSNFTLKIRSTKLEDSAMYFCASRDGGPDTQYFGPGTRLTVL.

The chain combines TRBV6-1 with TRBJ1-2; unclear D gene. CDR3 length equals 13 residues. CDR1 and CDR2 (germline): MNHNS, SASEGT. Deletions cut 6 bases from V and 4 bases from J, with 12 bases between. The CDR3: CASSRGLGYGYTF. The CDR3 nucleotides read TGTGCCAGCAGCCGAGGGTTAGGCTATGGCTACACCTTC.

This chain connects TRBV20-1 to TRBJ2-1; no reliable D call. The germline gives CDR1 DFQATT, CDR2 SNEGSKA (reference sequence). Trimming shortened V by 6 bases and J by 4 bases, and 7 bases separated the two germline ends. The CDR3 extends over 11 amino acids. DNA of the CDR3: TGCAGTGCCACTTATTACAATGAGCAGTTCTTC. Translated: CSATYYNEQFF.

The chain joins TRBV6-6 to TRBJ2-1, with 9 nucleotides matching TRBD1. Germline CDR1 MNHNY, CDR2 SVGAGI (reference sequence). The CDR3 is 16 residues long. With V trimmed by 4 bases and J by 10 bases, 14 bases remained unmatched. The CDR3 here is CASSLQQGARAGEQFF. Written as DNA, the CDR3 is TGTGCCAGCAGTTTACAACAGGGGGCGAGGGCCGGGGAGCAGTTCTTC.

V and J are TRBV5-4 and TRBJ2-1, with D possibly called TRBD1 or TRBD2 (5 bases each). The CDR3 consists of 16 residues. Trimming shortened V by 5 bases and J by 7 bases, and 22 bases separated the two germline ends. Germline V gives CDR1 SGHNT, CDR2 YYREEE (reference sequence). The CDR3 sequence: CASRSAGGAMENEQFF. For the CDR3, the DNA is TGTGCCAGCAGAAGCGCTGGGGGAGCTATGGAAAATGAGCAGTTCTTC.

The chain is built from TRBV28 and TRBJ1-2; D perhaps matches TRBD1 (5 bases). CDR1 MDHEN and CDR2 SYDVKM come from the germline V gene. V was shortened by 5 bases and J by 7 bases, with 11 bases between the two germline ends. CDR3 length: 12 amino acids. This CDR3 is CASSDRHLGYTF. CDR3 nucleotides: TGTGCCAGCAGTGACAGACACCTTGGCTACACCTTC.

The chain combines TRBV7-2 with TRBJ1-2; 8 nucleotides agree with TRBD1. The CDR3 extends over 13 amino acids. The V segment lost 5 bases and the J segment 4 bases; nucleotides outside the gene matches: 3. Germline V gene data show CDR1 as SGHTA and CDR2 as FQGNSA. DNA of the CDR3: TGTGCCAGCAGCCGACAGGGGCCCTATGGCTACACCTTC. Its translation is CASSRQGPYGYTF.

Here the CDR3 reads CASSVNRVTDTQYF. The DNA of the CDR3 is TGTGCCAGCAGCGTAAACAGGGTCACAGATACGCAGTATTTT. The genes are TRBV9 and TRBJ2-3; TRBD1 is a possible D gene (6 bases). With 1 base removed from V and 2 bases from J, the gap between germline ends came to 8 bases. CDR1 and CDR2 from the germline V gene are SGDLS and YYNGEE. This CDR3 is built from 14 residues.

V usage is TRBV11-1 and J usage is TRBJ1-1, with D maybe TRBD1 (5 bases). V was shortened by 7 bases and J by 2 bases, with 14 bases between the two germline ends. This CDR3 region has 14 residues. The germline V gene has CDR1 SGHAT and CDR2 FQDESV (reference sequence). This CDR3 reads CASTLTTANTEAFF. CDR3 nucleotides: TGTGCCAGCACCTTGACGACAGCCAACACTGAAGCTTTCTTT.

V and J are TRBV9 and TRBJ2-1, with 9 bases identical to TRBD2. CDR3 size: 15 residues. Unmatched junction bases numbered 10, after V lost 4 bases and J lost 8 bases. Germline loops: CDR1 SGDLS, CDR2 YYNGEE. The CDR3 DNA reads TGTGCCAGCAGCTCAGTGGCGGGAGGGCCGCATGAGCAGTTCTTC. Translation: CASSSVAGGPHEQFF.

The chain couples TRBV6-6 to TRBJ2-3; TRBD2 aligns across 9 bases. CDR1 is MNHNY, CDR2 SVGAGI, per germline (reference sequence). V lost 7 bases to trimming and J lost 2 bases; unmatched junction nucleotides: 7. The CDR3 spans 15 residues. The CDR3 here is CASKEREEHTDTQYF. For the CDR3, the DNA is TGTGCCAGCAAGGAGCGGGAGGAACACACAGATACGCAGTATTTT.

The chain combines TRBV19 with TRBJ1-1; TRBD1 aligns across 10 bases. Germline assignment: CDR1 LNHDA and CDR2 SQIVND (reference sequence). V lost 3 bases to trimming and J lost 0 bases; unmatched junction nucleotides: 4. The CDR3 has 16 amino acids. CDR3 coding DNA: TGTGCCAGTAGTATGGGGACAGGGGCTGTGAACACTGAAGCTTTCTTT. Protein product: CASSMGTGAVNTEAFF.

The chain is built from TRBV19 and TRBJ2-5; possibly TRBD1 for D (6 bases). The germline V gene encodes CDR1 LNHDA and CDR2 SQIVND (reference sequence). V lost 4 bases, J lost 2 bases, and 11 bases lay in between. CDR3 length: 14 amino acids. The CDR3 nucleotides are TGTGCCAGTAGTACCGGGACAACACAAGAGACCCAGTACTTC. It is translated as CASSTGTTQETQYF.

V and J are TRBV7-3 and TRBJ2-3, with no clear D. V gave up 0 bases and J gave up 4 bases, with 2 bases separating them. CDR3 length: 12 amino acids. In germline, CDR1 is SGHTA, CDR2 FQGTGA. In nucleotides, the CDR3 is TGTGCCAGCAGCTTAACGTCAGATACGCAGTATTTT. Translation gives CASSLTSDTQYF.

The rearrangement links TRBV30 to TRBJ2-5; D unresolved. The germline gives CDR1 GTSNPN, CDR2 SVGIG (reference sequence). V was clipped by 0 bases and J by 5 bases, with 10 bases between them. The CDR3 spans 13 residues. The CDR3 DNA reads as TGTGCCTGGAGTGTACTTCCGAGGGAGACCCAGTACTTC. This sequence encodes CAWSVLPRETQYF. Full variable domain (remainder filled in from reference TRBV30 and TRBJ2-5): SQTIHQWPATLVQPVGSPLSLECTVEGTSNPNLYWYRQAAGRGLQLLFYSVGIGQISSEVPQNLSASRPQDRQFILSSKKLLLSDSGFYLCAWSVLPRETQYFGPGTRLLVL.